Sequencing of this TCR beta chain was carried out in a study of blood T cell repertoires in COVID-19. Study context: Italy, Spain and the United States were the sources of the convalescent and acute COVID-19 samples. T cells, B-cell-depleted T cells, or PBMCs supplied cDNA or gDNA.

Study processing details: For nucleated cells, counts were estimated from reference gene primer amplification. This table comes from immunoSEQ multiplex PCR, and its TCRdb copy is limited to in-frame clones, with some not included. V and J calls and clone size are given by that table; D and trimming were obtained from the DNA. The data hold around 97,000 clones, with approximately 84% observed a single time. The sample comprised peripheral blood. This TCR was sampled from a human donor in a cohort sampled during active COVID-19.

CDR3 loop: CASSNSYNEQFF. CDR3 nucleotide sequence: TGTGCCAGCAGCAACTCCTACAATGAGCAGTTCTTC. The chain recombines TRBV12-3 or TRBV12-4 with TRBJ2-1; D is ambiguous. V was cut by 6 bases and J by 0 bases, with 3 bases left in between. This CDR3 has 12 residues.